The 9 T cell receptor beta chains listed next were all sequenced from one sample in a study of T cell changes during pregnancy in multiple sclerosis. Profiled with immunoSEQ multiplex PCR; TCRdb holds only in-frame clones, not every one. The repertoire includes almost 20,000 clones, 86% of them detected once, and 5.5% to 7.5% sits in the top ten. Sequenced here: CD8+ T cells from peripheral blood mononuclear cells, sampled in the third trimester of pregnancy. These receptors all stem from a female donor in good health, enrolled as a control in a pregnancy study.

This chain links TRBV18 with TRBJ2-7; D is unclear. V was cut by 3 bases and J by 0 bases, with 6 bases left in between. Germline assignment: CDR1 KGHSH and CDR2 LQKENI. This CDR3 is 13 amino acids long. CDR3 residues: CASSPSLSYEQYF. CDR3 sequence (DNA): TGTGCCAGCTCACCCTCTCTCTCCTACGAGCAGTACTTC.

This clone has a handful of counts. The chain has TRBV7-9 and TRBJ1-6; D gene ambiguous. Germline-derived CDR1 and CDR2 are SEHNR and FQNEAQ (reference sequence). Trimming took off 2 bases at V and 8 bases at J, with 10 bases between the two ends. The CDR3 extends over 14 amino acids. The CDR3 DNA is TGTGCCAGCAGCTTACCCTGGGCAGATTCACCCCTCCACTTT. The encoded protein is CASSLPWADSPLHF.

This clone was observed a few times. The chain employs TRBV4-2 and TRBJ2-7, with a possible D match to TRBD2 (6 bases). From germline, CDR1 is LGHNA and CDR2 YNFKEQ. V was cut by 1 base and J by 0 bases, with 19 bases left in between. The CDR3 has 18 amino acids. The CDR3 loop is CASSQVIKRAGSSYEQYF. The CDR3 DNA follows: TGTGCCAGCAGCCAAGTGATTAAGCGGGCTGGGAGCTCCTACGAGCAGTACTTC.

This chain uses TRBV2 with TRBJ2-3; maybe TRBD2 (7 bases). Trimming pared 1 base from V and 6 bases from J, leaving 14 bases between. Germline V gives CDR1 SNHLY, CDR2 FYNNEI. The CDR3 sequence is 15 residues long. The chain's CDR3 is CASSEGGGLLDTQYF. Written as DNA, the CDR3 is TGTGCCAGCAGTGAAGGGGGGGGCCTTTTGGATACGCAGTATTTT.

The chain recombines TRBV4-2 with TRBJ1-6, with a weak D call TRBD1 (5 bases). The V gene's germline CDR1 is LGHNA and CDR2 YNFKEQ. This CDR3 spans 15 amino acids. Trimming removed 0 bases from V and 6 bases from J, with 9 bases in between. CDR3 DNA: TGTGCCAGCAGCCAAGATTTGGGGGGTAATTCACCCCTCCACTTT. This translates into CASSQDLGGNSPLHF.

V usage is TRBV6-4 and J usage is TRBJ2-3; 8 bases line up with TRBD2. J lost 3 bases, V lost 3 bases, and 5 bases had no gene match. CDR1 MRHNA and CDR2 SNTAGT come from the germline V gene. The CDR3 covers 15 residues. The CDR3 nucleotides read TGTGCCAGCAGTGAGGGAGCGGGGGATACAGATACGCAGTATTTT. Translated: CASSEGAGDTDTQYF.

The genes are TRBV10-3 and TRBJ1-2; a possible D gene is TRBD1 (6 bases). The CDR3 is 14 residues long. The germline V gene has CDR1 ENHRY and CDR2 SYGVKD. Deletions cut 2 bases from V and 5 bases from J, with 12 bases between. The CDR3 spells CAISESRGLYGYTF. In nucleotides, the CDR3 is TGTGCCATCAGTGAGAGCAGGGGATTGTATGGCTACACCTTC.

The V call is TRBV28, the J call TRBJ1-6; the match to TRBD1 covers 8 bases. This CDR3 is 15 amino acids long. V was clipped by 6 bases and J by 7 bases; unmatched bases: 8. Germline V gene lookup returns CDR1 MDHEN and CDR2 SYDVKM. CDR3: CASSYRGTENSPLHF. The DNA of the CDR3 is TGTGCCAGCAGCTACAGGGGGACAGAAAATTCACCCCTCCACTTT.

V gene TRBV9 combines with J gene TRBJ2-1; unclear D gene. The germline V and J ends were trimmed by 3 bases and 6 bases, with 10 bases remaining between them. This CDR3 region has 13 residues. CDR1 is SGDLS and CDR2 is YYNGEE in the germline V gene. CDR3 nucleotide sequence: TGTGCCAGCAGCGCCGGGTTTCCCAATGAGCAGTTCTTC. This codes for CASSAGFPNEQFF.